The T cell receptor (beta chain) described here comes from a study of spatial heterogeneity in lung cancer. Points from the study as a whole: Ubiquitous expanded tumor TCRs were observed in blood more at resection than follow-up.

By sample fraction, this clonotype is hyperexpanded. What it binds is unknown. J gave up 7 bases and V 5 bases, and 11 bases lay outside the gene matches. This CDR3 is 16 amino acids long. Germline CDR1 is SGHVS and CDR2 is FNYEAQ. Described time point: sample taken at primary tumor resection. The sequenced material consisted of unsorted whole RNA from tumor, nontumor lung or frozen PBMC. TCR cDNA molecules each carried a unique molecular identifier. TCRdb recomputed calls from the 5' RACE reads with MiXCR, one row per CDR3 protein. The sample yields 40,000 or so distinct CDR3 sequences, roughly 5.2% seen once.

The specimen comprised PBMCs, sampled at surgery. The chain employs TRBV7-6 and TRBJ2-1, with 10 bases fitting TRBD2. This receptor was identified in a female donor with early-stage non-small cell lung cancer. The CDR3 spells CASSTIFSGGSNEQFF. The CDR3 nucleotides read TGTGCCAGCAGCACCATATTTAGCGGGGGGTCAAATGAGCAGTTCTTC.